The source of this T cell receptor (beta chain) is a study of PD-1 blockade in classical Hodgkin lymphoma. The method was immunoSEQ multiplex PCR; TCRdb's version includes in-frame clones alone and lacks a portion of them. The sample contains 40,000 to 65,000 clones, over 75% of which appear only once. Each of the patients experienced relapse following autologous stem cell transplantation, and their brentuximab vedotin exposure differed. Responses achieved at best were complete response, partial response or progressive disease. Comments on this clone: Its matching antigen is unknown.

The germline CDR1 and CDR2 sequences are SQVTM and ANQGSEA. Deletions cut 7 bases from V and 2 bases from J, with 9 bases between. This CDR3 spans 12 amino acids. The study's findings and limits: Reasons behind the repertoire differences stay unclear, perhaps disease activity or earlier therapy. CD4+ TCR diversity, unlike CD8+, climbed significantly by C4D1.

This chain links TRBV29-1 with TRBJ1-5; D gene uncertain. Source: peripheral blood mononuclear cells (PBMCs), taken at baseline. This TCR was sampled from a human donor with classical Hodgkin lymphoma. This CDR3 is CSAGGGNQPQHF. In DNA form, the CDR3 reads TGCAGCGCCGGTGGGGGCAATCAGCCCCAGCATTTT.